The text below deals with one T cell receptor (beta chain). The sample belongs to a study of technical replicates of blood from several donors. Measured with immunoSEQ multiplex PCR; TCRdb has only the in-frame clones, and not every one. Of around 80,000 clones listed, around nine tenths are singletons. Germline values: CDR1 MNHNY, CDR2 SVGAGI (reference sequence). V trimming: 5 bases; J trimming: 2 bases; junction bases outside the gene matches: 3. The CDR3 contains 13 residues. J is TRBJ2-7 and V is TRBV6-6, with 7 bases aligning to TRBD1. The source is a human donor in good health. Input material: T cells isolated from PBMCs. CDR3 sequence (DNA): TGTGCCAGCAGTGTGGGACAGCCCTACGAGCAGTACTTC. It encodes CASSVGQPYEQYF.